This TCR beta chain emerged from a study of CD8 T cells in ankylosing spondylitis. This clonotype occurred many times. Its antigen is unknown. The study's findings and limits: Ankylosing spondylitis blood seemed to carry a telltale TCR beta motif made of fewer than 10 highly homologous variants. Clones linked with disease were CD8+ and fairly uncommon in the peripheral blood. Previously reported in reactive arthritis synovial fluid and blood were some of the motif variants. Disease-linked clones reportedly showed significant enrichment in matched ankylosing spondylitis synovial fluid.

TCRdb recomputed calls from the 5' RACE reads with MiXCR, one row per CDR3 protein. This table holds fewer than 250,000 distinct CDR3 sequences, 8% to 11% found once. Sequencing was performed on blood, either unsorted or a sorted T cell fraction (not recorded which). The TCR originated in a male donor with ankylosing spondylitis or in good health (not recorded which).

The CDR3 DNA reads TGTGCCAGCAGCTCCGGGACGGGGACGCCCCAGCATTTT. Amino acids: CASSSGTGTPQHF. J is TRBJ1-5 and V is TRBV7-2; the D gene is possibly TRBD1 (5 bases). Germline-derived CDR1 and CDR2 are SGHTA and FQGNSA. The V and J ends lost 4 bases and 9 bases respectively, with 13 bases between them. The CDR3 totals 13 residues. The full variable domain, its missing parts supplied by reference TRBV7-2 and TRBJ1-5, is GAGVSQSPSNKVTEKGKDVELRCDPISGHTALYWYRQSLGQGLEFLIYFQGNSAPDKSGLPSDRFSAERTGGSVSTLTIQRTQQEDSAVYLCASSSGTGTPQHFGDGTRLSIL.